Presented here are 10 T cell receptor beta chains from one specimen sequenced in a study of early stage breast cancer tumors. The data were produced by immunoSEQ multiplex PCR, yet TCRdb's version contains in-frame clones alone and is incomplete. The repertoire includes tens of thousands of clones, 90% to 95% of them detected once, and more than 4% sits in the top ten. Sequencing was performed on blood. The receptor set was obtained from a person between 65 and 79 years old with breast cancer.

This chain joins TRBV6-6 and TRBJ1-1, with D hard to call. The germline V gene has CDR1 MNHNY and CDR2 SVGAGI (reference sequence). Trimming shortened V by 6 bases and J by 1 base, and 12 bases separated the two germline ends. The CDR3 has 14 residues. This CDR3 is CASSRAEWNTEAFF. The CDR3 nucleotides read TGTGCCAGCAGCCGAGCGGAATGGAACACTGAAGCTTTCTTT.

The genes are TRBV6-5 and TRBJ1-2; possible D gene TRBD1, 5 bases. The CDR3 totals 14 residues. Per the germline V gene, CDR1 is MNHEY and CDR2 is SVGAGI. Trimming stripped 2 bases from V and 1 base from J, with 8 bases between. CDR3 sequence (DNA): TGTGCCAGCAGTTACGACAGATATAACTATGGCTACACCTTC. It encodes CASSYDRYNYGYTF.

This clone came up once. The chain is built from TRBV7-2 and TRBJ2-7; TRBD1 matches 7 bases. This CDR3 contains 14 residues. V was pared by 6 bases and J by 4 bases, with 9 bases of the junction left unmatched. From germline, CDR1 is SGHTA and CDR2 FQGNSA. The DNA for the CDR3 is TGTGCCAGCAGATCGGACAGGACAACATACGAGCAGTACTTC. Translated, it gives CASRSDRTTYEQYF.

The CDR3 region is CASSLAGVGGRYF. CDR3 nucleotides: TGTGCCAGCAGCTTGGCGGGGGTCGGGGGTCGGTATTTT. The rearrangement joins TRBV11-2 to TRBJ2-3; 7 nucleotides line up with TRBD2. CDR3 length equals 13 residues. V shed 3 bases, J shed 14 bases, and the junction held 11 bases outside the gene matches. CDR1 is SGHAT, CDR2 FQNNGV, per germline.

The chain links TRBV15 to TRBJ1-2; D is unresolved. The CDR3 runs to 14 residues. Trimming stripped 3 bases from V and 4 bases from J, with 12 bases between. Per the germline V gene, CDR1 is LNHNV and CDR2 is YYDKDF (reference sequence). CDR3 bases: TGTGCCACCAGCAGTTCATACAGCCTCTATGGCTACACCTTC. This sequence encodes CATSSSYSLYGYTF.

V is TRBV4-1 and J is TRBJ1-4; 10 bases line up with TRBD1. Trimming took 4 bases from V and 7 from J; bases not matched to a gene: 6. CDR1 MGHRA and CDR2 YSYEKL come from the germline V gene. This CDR3 region has 15 residues. CDR3 amino acids: CASSRPDRGFEKLFF. The CDR3 nucleotides are TGCGCCAGCAGCCGACCGGACAGGGGGTTTGAAAAACTGTTTTTT.

The chain is built from TRBV7-8 and TRBJ2-3; a weak D match, TRBD2 (5 bases). Per the germline V gene, CDR1 is SGHVS and CDR2 is FQNEAQ. This CDR3 spans 16 amino acids. The V gene lost 1 base and the J gene lost 4 bases, with 15 bases spanning the gap. The CDR3 loop reads CASSLVSQAEADTQYF. The CDR3, as DNA: TGTGCCAGCAGCTTAGTATCTCAAGCGGAGGCAGATACGCAGTATTTT.

In its sample, this clone was seen a few times. The chain uses TRBV11-2 and TRBJ2-7, with D perhaps TRBD1 (5 bases). Trimming took off 6 bases at V and 3 bases at J, with 9 bases between the two ends. The V gene's germline CDR1 is SGHAT and CDR2 FQNNGV. This CDR3 region has 12 residues. CDR3 region: CASSYTGYEQYF. For the CDR3, the DNA is TGTGCCAGCAGTTATACAGGCTACGAGCAGTACTTC.

The chain couples TRBV5-8 to TRBJ2-2, with 8 bases fitting TRBD2. Germline CDR1 reads SGHTS; CDR2 reads YDEGEE. CDR3 length: 17 residues. V was clipped by 0 bases and J by 3 bases; unmatched bases: 7. This CDR3 reads CASSLVLGGADTGELFF. The CDR3, as DNA: TGTGCCAGCAGCTTGGTTCTCGGGGGGGCCGACACCGGGGAGCTGTTTTTT.

This sequence joins TRBV4-3 and TRBJ2-3, with TRBD2 identical over 11 bases. The CDR3 consists of 16 residues. Per germline, CDR1 LGHNA and CDR2 YSLEER. V lost 1 base to trimming and J lost 0 bases; unmatched junction nucleotides: 0. The DNA of the CDR3 is TGCGCCAGCAGCCAAGGACTAGCGGGGAGCACAGATACGCAGTATTTT. This sequence encodes CASSQGLAGSTDTQYF.